This TCR beta chain stems from a study of T cell changes during pregnancy in multiple sclerosis. TCRdb keeps only in-frame clones here, not all; method: immunoSEQ multiplex PCR. The sample holds some 81,000 clones, just over 90% seen once. The CDR3 contains 15 residues. V dropped 6 bases and J dropped 2; count of bases not matched to a gene: 7. Germline assignment: CDR1 ENHRY and CDR2 SYGVKD. The V gene is TRBV10-3, the J gene TRBJ1-3, with 7 nucleotides matching TRBD1. The sequence was obtained from a female donor in good health, enrolled as a control in a pregnancy study. Sample: peripheral blood, taken after pregnancy. This chain's CDR3 is CAISNRGSPGNTIYF. The DNA of the CDR3 is TGTGCCATCAGCAACAGGGGTAGTCCTGGAAACACCATATATTTT.